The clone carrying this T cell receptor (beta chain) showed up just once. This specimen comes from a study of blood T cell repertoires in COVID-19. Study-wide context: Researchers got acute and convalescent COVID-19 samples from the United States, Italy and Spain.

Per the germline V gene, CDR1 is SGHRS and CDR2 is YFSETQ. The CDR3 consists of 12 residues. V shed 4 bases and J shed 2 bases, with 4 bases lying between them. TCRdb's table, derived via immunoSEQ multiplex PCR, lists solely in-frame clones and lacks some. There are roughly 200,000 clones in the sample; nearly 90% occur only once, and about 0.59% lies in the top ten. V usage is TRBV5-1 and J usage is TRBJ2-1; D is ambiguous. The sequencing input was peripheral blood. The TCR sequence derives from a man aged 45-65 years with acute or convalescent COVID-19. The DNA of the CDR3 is TGCGCCAGCAGCGACACCTACAATGAGCAGTTCTTC. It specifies CASSDTYNEQFF.